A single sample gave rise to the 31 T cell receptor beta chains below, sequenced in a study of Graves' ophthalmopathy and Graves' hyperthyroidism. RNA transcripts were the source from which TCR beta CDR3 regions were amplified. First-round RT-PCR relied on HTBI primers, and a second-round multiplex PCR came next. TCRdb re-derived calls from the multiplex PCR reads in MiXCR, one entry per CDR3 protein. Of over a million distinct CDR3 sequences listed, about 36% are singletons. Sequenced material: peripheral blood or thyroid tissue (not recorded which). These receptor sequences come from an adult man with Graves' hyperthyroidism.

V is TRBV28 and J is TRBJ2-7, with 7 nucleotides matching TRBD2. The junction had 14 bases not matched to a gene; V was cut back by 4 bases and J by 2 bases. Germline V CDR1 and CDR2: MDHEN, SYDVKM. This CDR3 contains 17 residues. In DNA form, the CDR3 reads TGTGCCAGCAGTTCCGCCCATCTGCGGGAGCAACCCTACGAGCAGTACTTC. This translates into CASSSAHLREQPYEQYF.

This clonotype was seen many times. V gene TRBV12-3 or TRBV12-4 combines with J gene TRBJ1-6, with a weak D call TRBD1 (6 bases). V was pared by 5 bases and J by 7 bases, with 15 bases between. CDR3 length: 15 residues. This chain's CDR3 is CASSRLTGFNSPLHF. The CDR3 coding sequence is TGTGCCAGCAGTAGATTGACAGGTTTCAATTCACCCCTCCACTTT.

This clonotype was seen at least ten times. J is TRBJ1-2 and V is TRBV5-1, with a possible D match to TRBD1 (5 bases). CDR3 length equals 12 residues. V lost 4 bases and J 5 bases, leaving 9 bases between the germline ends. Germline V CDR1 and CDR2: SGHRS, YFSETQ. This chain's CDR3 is CASSSDRYGYTF. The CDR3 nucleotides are TGCGCCAGCAGCAGTGACAGATATGGCTACACCTTC.

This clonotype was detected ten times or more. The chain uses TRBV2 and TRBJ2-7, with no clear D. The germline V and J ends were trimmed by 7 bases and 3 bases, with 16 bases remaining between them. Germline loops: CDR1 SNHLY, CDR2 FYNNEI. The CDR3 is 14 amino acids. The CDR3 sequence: CASTDPRRGYEQYF. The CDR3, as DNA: TGTGCCAGCACCGATCCCCGTCGCGGCTACGAGCAGTACTTC.

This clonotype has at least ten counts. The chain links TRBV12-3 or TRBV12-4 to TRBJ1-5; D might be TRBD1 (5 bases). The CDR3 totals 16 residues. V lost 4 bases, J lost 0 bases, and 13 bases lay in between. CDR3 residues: CASSSLGQGSNQPQHF. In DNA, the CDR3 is TGTGCCAGCAGTTCCCTGGGGCAGGGTAGCAATCAGCCCCAGCATTTT.

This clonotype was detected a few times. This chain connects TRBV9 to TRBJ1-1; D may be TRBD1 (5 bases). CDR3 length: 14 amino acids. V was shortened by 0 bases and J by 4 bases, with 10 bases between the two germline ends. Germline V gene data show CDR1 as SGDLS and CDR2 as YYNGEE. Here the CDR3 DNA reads TGTGCCAGCAGCGTAGGTTTGGGGCCCACTGAAGCTTTCTTT. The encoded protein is CASSVGLGPTEAFF.

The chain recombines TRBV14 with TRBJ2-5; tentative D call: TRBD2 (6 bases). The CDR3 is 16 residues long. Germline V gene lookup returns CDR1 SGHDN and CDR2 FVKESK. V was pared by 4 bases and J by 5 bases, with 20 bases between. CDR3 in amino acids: CASSPLGLPFGETQYF. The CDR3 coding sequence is TGTGCCAGCAGCCCGTTGGGACTCCCTTTTGGGGAGACCCAGTACTTC.

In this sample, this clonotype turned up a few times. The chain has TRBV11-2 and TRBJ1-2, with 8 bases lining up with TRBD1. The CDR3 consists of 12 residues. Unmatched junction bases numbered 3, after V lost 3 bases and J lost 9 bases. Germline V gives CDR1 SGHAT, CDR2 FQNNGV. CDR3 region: CASSFTGGSYTF. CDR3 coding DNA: TGTGCCAGCAGCTTTACAGGGGGAAGCTACACCTTC.

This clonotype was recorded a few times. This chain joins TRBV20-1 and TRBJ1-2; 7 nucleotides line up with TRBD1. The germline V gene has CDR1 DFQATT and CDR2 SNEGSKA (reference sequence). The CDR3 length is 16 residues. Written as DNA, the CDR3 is TGCAGCGTCCCAAACCGGGACAGTCATTTTAACTATGGCTACACCTTC. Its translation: CSVPNRDSHFNYGYTF.

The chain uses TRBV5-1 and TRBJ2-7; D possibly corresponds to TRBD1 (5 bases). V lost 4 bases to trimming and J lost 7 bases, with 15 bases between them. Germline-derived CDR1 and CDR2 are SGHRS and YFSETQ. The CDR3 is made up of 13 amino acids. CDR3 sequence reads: CASSQGWSEEQYF. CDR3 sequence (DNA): TGCGCCAGCAGCCAGGGATGGTCTGAAGAGCAGTACTTC.

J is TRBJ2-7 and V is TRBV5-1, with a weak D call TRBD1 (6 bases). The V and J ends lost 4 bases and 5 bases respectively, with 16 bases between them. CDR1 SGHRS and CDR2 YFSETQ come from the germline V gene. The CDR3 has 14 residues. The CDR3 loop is CASSITGWVDEQYF. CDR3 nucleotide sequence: TGCGCCAGCAGCATTACAGGGTGGGTCGACGAGCAGTACTTC.

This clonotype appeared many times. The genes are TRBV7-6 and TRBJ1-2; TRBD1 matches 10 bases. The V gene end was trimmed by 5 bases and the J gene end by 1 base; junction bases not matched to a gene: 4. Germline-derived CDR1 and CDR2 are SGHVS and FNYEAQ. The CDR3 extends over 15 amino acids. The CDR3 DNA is TGTGCCAGCAGCCTCGGGACAGGGGATAACTATGGCTACACCTTC. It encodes CASSLGTGDNYGYTF.

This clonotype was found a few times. The chain's CDR3 is CSARASGPRSREQYF. CDR3 DNA sequence: TGCAGTGCTAGAGCTTCTGGACCCCGGTCTCGCGAGCAGTACTTC. This chain joins TRBV20-1 and TRBJ2-7, with unresolved D. This CDR3 region has 15 residues. Trimming cost V 1 base and J 6 bases, with 19 bases left between them. Germline CDR1 DFQATT, CDR2 SNEGSKA (reference sequence).

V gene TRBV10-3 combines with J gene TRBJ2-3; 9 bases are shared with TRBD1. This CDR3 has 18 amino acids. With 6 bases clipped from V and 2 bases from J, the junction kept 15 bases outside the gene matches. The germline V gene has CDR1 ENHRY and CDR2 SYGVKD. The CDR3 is CAIRGTGFPSPITDTQYF. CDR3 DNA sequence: TGTGCCATCAGGGGGACAGGGTTCCCTTCCCCAATCACAGATACGCAGTATTTT.

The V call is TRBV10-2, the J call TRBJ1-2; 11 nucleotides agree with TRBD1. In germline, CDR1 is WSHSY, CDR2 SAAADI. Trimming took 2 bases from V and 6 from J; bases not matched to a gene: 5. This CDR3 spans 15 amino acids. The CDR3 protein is CASSEPDRGRNGYTF. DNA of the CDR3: TGCGCCAGCAGTGAGCCGGACAGGGGGCGAAATGGCTACACCTTC.

DNA of the CDR3: TGTGCCACTACCTCTGCGGGAGGGCCCGGCGGGGAGCTGTTTTTT. Translation gives CATTSAGGPGGELFF. J is TRBJ2-2 and V is TRBV19; 9 bases align to TRBD2. Germline assignment: CDR1 LNHDA and CDR2 SQIVND (reference sequence). The V and J ends lost 10 bases and 7 bases, in that order; junction bases with no gene match: 13. The CDR3 is 15 residues long.

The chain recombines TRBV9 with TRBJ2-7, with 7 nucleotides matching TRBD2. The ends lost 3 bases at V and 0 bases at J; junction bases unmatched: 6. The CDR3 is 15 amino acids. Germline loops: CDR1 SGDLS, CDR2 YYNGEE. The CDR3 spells CASSGGTTDSYEQYF. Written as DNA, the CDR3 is TGTGCCAGCAGCGGAGGGACTACGGACTCCTACGAGCAGTACTTC. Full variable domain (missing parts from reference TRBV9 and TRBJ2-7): DSGVTQTPKHLITATGQRVTLRCSPRSGDLSVYWYQQSLDQGLQFLIQYYNGEERAKGNILERFSAQQFPDLHSELNLSSLELGDSALYFCASSGGTTDSYEQYFGPGTRLTVT.

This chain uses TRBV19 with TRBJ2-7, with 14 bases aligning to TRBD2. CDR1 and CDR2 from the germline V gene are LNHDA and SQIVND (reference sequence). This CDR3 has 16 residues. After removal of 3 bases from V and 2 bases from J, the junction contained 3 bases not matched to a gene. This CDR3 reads CASSMEGLAGAYEQYF. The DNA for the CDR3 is TGTGCCAGTAGTATGGAGGGACTAGCGGGAGCCTACGAGCAGTACTTC.

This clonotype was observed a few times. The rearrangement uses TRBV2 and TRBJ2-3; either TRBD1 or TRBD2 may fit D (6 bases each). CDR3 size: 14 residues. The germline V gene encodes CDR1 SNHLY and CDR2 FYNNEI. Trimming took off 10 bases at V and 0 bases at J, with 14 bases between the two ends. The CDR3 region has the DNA TGTGCCAACTACTGGGGGGCTAGCACAGATACGCAGTATTTT. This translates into CANYWGASTDTQYF.

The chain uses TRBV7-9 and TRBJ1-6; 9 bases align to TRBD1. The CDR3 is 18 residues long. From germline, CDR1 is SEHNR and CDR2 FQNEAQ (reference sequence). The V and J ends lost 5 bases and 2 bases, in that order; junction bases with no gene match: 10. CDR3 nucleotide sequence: TGTGCCAGCAGCCCAAAGAACAGGGGGCAACCCTATAATTCACCCCTCCACTTT. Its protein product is CASSPKNRGQPYNSPLHF.

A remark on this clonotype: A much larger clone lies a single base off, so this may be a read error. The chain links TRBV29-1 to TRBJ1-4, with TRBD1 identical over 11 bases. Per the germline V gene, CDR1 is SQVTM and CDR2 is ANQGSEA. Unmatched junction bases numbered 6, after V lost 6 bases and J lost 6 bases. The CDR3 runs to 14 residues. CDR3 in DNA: TGCAGCGTGGCGCGGACAGGGGGCGATGAAAAACTGTTTTTT. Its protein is CSVARTGGDEKLFF.

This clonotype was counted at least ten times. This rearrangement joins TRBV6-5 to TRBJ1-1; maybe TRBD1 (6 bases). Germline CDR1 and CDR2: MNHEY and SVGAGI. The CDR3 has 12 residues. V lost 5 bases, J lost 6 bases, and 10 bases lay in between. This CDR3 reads CASSQRTAEAFF. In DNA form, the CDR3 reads TGTGCCAGCAGTCAGCGGACAGCTGAAGCTTTCTTT.

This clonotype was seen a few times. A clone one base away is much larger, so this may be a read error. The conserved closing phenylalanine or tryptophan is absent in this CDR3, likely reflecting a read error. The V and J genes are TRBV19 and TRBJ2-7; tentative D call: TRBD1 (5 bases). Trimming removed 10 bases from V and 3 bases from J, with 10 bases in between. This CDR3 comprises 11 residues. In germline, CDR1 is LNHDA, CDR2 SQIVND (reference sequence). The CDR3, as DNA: TGTGCCACCAGCCAGGGCTACGAGCAGTACCTC. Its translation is CATSQGYEQYL.

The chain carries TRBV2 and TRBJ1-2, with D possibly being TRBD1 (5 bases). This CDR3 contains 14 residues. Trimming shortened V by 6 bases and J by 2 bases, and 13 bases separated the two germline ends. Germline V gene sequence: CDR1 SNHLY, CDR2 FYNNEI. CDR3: CASRLRGGNYGYTF. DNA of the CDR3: TGTGCCAGCAGATTGCGGGGGGGGAACTATGGCTACACCTTC.

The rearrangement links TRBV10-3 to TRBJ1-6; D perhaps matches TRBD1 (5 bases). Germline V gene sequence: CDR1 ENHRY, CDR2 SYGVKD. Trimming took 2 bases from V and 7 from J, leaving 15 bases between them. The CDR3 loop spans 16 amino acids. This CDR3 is CAISESLAGLNSPLHF. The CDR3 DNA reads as TGTGCCATCAGTGAGAGTTTGGCAGGGTTGAATTCACCCCTCCACTTT.

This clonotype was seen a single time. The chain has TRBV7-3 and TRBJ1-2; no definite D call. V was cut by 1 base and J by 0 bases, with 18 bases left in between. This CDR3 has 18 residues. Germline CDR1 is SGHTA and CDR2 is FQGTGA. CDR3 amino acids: CASSLRRPPGRSNYGYTF. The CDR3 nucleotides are TGTGCCAGCAGCTTAAGAAGGCCCCCAGGACGATCTAACTATGGCTACACCTTC.

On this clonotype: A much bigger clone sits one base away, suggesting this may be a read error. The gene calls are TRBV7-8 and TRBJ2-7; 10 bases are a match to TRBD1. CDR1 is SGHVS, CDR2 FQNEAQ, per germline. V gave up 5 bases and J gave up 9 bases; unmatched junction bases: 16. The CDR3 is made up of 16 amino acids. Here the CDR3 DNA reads TGTGCCAGCAGCCTATGGCCGGGACAGGGGTTGGGTGGGCAGTACTTC. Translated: CASSLWPGQGLGGQYF.

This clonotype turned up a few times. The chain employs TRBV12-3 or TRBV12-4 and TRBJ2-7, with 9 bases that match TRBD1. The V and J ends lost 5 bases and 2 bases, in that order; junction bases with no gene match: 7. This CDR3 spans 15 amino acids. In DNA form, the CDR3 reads TGTGCCAGCAGTCCCGTCGGGACAGGGACCTACGAGCAGTACTTC. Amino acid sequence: CASSPVGTGTYEQYF.

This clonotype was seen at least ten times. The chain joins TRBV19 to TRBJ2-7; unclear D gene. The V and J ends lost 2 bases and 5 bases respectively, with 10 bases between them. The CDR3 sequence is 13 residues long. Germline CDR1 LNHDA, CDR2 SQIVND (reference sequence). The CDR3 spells CASSIRQGDEQYF. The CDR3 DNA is TGTGCCAGTAGTATACGGCAAGGTGACGAGCAGTACTTC. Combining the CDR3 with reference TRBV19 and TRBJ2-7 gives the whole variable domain DGGITQSPKYLFRKEGQNVTLSCEQNLNHDAMYWYRQDPGQGLRLIYYSQIVNDFQKGDIAEGYSVSREKKESFPLTVTSAQKNPTAFYLCASSIRQGDEQYFGPGTRLTVT.

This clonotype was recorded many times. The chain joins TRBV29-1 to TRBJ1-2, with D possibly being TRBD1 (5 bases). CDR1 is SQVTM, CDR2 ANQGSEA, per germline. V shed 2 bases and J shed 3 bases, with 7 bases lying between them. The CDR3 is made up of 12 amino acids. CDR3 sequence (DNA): TGCAGCGTTGAATGGGGCCACTATGGCTACACCTTC. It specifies CSVEWGHYGYTF.

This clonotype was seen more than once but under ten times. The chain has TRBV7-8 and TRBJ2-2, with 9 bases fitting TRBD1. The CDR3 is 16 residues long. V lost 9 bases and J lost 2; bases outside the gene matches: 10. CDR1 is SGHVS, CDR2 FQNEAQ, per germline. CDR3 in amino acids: CASRTGEKVNTGELFF. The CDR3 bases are TGTGCCAGTCGGACAGGGGAGAAGGTCAACACCGGGGAGCTGTTTTTT. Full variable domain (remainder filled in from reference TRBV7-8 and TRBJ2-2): GAGVSQSPRYKVAKRGQDVALRCDPISGHVSLFWYQQALGQGPEFLTYFQNEAQLDKSGLPSDRFFAERPEGSVSTLKIQRTQQEDSAVYLCASRTGEKVNTGELFFGEGSRLTVL.